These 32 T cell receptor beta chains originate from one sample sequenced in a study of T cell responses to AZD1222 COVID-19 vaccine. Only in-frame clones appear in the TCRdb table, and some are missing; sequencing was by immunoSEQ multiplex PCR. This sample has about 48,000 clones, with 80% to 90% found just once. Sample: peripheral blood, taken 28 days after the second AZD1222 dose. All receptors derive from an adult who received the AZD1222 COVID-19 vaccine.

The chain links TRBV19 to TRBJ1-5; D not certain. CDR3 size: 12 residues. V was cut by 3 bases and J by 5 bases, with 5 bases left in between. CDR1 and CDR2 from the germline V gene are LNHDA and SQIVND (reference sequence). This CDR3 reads CASSIWDQPQHF. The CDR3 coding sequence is TGTGCCAGTAGTATTTGGGATCAGCCCCAGCATTTT.

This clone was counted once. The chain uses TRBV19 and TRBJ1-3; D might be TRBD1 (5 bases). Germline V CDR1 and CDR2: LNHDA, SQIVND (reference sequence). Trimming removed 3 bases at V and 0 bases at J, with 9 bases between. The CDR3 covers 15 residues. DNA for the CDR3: TGTGCCAGTAGTATTGGGGCAGCCTCTGGAAACACCATATATTTT. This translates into CASSIGAASGNTIYF.

The CDR3 spells CASSPTEGQETQYF. CDR3 nucleotides: TGTGCCAGCAGCCCCACCGAAGGCCAAGAGACCCAGTACTTC. V and J are TRBV3-1 (or the pseudogene TRBV3-2) and TRBJ2-5; D not resolved. Per germline, CDR1 LGHDT and CDR2 YNNKEL (reference sequence). Trimming removed 4 bases at V and 1 base at J, with 10 bases between. The CDR3 length is 14 residues.

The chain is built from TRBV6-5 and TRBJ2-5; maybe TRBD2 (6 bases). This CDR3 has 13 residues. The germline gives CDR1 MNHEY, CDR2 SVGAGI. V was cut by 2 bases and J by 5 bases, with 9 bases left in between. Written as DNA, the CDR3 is TGTGCCAGCAGTTACGGGGGGAAGGAGACCCAGTACTTC. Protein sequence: CASSYGGKETQYF.

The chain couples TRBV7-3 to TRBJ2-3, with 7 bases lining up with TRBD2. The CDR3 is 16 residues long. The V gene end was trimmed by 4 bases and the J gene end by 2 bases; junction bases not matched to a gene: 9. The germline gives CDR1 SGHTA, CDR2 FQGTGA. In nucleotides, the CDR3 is TGTGCCAGCAGCTCCGTAGGAGCGGGATACACAGATACGCAGTATTTT. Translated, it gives CASSSVGAGYTDTQYF. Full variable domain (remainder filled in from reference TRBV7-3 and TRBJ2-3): GAGVSQTPSNKVTEKGKYVELRCDPISGHTALYWYRQSLGQGPEFLIYFQGTGAADDSGLPNDRFFAVRPEGSVSTLKIQRTERGDSAVYLCASSSVGAGYTDTQYFGPGTRLTVL.

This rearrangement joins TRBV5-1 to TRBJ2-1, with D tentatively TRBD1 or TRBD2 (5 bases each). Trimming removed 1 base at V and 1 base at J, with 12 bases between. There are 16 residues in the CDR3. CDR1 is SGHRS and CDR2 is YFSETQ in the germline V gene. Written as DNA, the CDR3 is TGCGCCAGCAGCTTGCAAGCAGGGAGTTCCTACAATGAGCAGTTCTTC. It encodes CASSLQAGSSYNEQFF. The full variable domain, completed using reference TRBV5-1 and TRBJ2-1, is KAGVTQTPRYLIKTRGQQVTLSCSPISGHRSVSWYQQTPGQGLQFLFEYFSETQRNKGNFPGRFSGRQFSNSRSEMNVSTLELGDSALYLCASSLQAGSSYNEQFFGPGTRLTVL.

The chain's CDR3 is CASSPSDLSNNQPQHF. CDR3 nucleotide sequence: TGTGCCAGCTCACCTTCTGACTTATCCAACAATCAGCCCCAGCATTTT. This sequence joins TRBV18 and TRBJ1-5; D not certain. From germline, CDR1 is KGHSH and CDR2 LQKENI. V lost 3 bases to trimming and J lost 3 bases, with 15 bases between them. The CDR3 covers 16 residues. Full variable domain (rest looked up from reference TRBV18 and TRBJ1-5): NAGVMQNPRHLVRRRGQEARLRCSPMKGHSHVYWYRQLPEEGLKFMVYLQKENIIDESGMPKERFSAEFPKEGPSILRIQQVVRGDSAAYFCASSPSDLSNNQPQHFGDGTRLSIL.

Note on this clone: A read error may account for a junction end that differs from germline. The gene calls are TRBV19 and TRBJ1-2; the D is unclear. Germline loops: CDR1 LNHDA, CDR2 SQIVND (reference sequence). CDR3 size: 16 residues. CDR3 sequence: CAGSIDMSEASYGYTF. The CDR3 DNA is TGTGCCGGTAGTATAGATATGTCAGAAGCGTCCTATGGCTACACCTTC.

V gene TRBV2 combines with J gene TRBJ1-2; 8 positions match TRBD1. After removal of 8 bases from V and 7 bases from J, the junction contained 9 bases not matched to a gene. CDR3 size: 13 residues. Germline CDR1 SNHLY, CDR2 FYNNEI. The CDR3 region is CASRTIGTGGYTF. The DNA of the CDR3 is TGTGCCAGCCGGACCATCGGGACAGGTGGCTACACCTTC.

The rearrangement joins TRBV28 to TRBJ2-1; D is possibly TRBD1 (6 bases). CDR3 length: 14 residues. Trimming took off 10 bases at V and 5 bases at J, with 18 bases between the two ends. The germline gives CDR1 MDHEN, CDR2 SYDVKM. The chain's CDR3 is CATLWGRANNEQFF. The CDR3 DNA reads TGTGCCACCTTGTGGGGGCGGGCTAACAATGAGCAGTTCTTC. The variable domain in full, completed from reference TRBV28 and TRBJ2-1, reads DVKVTQSSRYLVKRTGEKVFLECVQDMDHENMFWYRQDPGLGLRLIYFSYDVKMKEKGDIPEGYSVSREKKERFSLILESASTNQTSMYLCATLWGRANNEQFFGPGTRLTVL.

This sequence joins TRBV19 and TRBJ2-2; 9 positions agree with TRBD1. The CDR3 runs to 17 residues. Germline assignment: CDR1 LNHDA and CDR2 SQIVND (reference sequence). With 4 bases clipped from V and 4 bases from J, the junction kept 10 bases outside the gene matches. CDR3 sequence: CASSRLPGQGLTGELFF. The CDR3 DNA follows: TGTGCCAGTAGTAGACTTCCGGGACAGGGACTCACCGGGGAGCTGTTTTTT.

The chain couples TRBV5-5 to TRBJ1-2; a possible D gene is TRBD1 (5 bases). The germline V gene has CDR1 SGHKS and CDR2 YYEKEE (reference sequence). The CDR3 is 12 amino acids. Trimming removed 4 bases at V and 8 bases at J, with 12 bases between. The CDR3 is CASSPQEGGYTF. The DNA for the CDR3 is TGTGCCAGCAGCCCACAGGAGGGCGGCTACACCTTC.

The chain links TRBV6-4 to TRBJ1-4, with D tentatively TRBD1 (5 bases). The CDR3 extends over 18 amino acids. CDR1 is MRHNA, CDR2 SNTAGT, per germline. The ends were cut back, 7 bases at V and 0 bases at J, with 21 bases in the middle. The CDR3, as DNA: TGTGCCAGCATTCCTGCCCTCGACAGAAGAGCAACTAATGAAAAACTGTTTTTT. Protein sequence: CASIPALDRRATNEKLFF.

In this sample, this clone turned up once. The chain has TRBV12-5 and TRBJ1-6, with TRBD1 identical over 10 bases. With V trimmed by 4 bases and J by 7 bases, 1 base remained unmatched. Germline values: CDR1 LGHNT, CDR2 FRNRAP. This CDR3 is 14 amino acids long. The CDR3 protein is CASGWTGGNSPLHF. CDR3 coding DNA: TGTGCTAGTGGTTGGACAGGGGGAAATTCACCCCTCCACTTT.

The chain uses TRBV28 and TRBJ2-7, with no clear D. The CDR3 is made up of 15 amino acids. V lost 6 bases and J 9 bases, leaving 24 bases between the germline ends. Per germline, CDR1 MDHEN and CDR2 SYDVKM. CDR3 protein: CASSRVRRFGLRQYF. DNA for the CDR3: TGTGCCAGCAGCCGCGTCCGGCGATTTGGTTTGAGGCAGTACTTC.

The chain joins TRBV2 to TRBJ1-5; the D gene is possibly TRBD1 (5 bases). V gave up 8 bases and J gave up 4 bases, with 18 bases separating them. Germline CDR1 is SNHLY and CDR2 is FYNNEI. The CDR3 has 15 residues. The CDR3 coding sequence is TGTGCCAGCGCCTTGGATGGGACGAAGAATCAGCCCCAGCATTTT. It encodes CASALDGTKNQPQHF.

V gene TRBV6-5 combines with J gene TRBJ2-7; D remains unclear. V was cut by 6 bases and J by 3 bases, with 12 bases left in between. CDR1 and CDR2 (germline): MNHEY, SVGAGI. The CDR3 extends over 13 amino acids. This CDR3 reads CASSPGPYYEQYF. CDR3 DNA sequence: TGTGCCAGCAGCCCCGGGCCCTACTACGAGCAGTACTTC.

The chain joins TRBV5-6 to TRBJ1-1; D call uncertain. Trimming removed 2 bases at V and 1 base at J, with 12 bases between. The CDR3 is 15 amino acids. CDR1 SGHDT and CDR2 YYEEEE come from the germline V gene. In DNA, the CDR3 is TGTGCCAGCAGCTTCTATGGCAGAGAGAACACTGAAGCTTTCTTT. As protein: CASSFYGRENTEAFF.

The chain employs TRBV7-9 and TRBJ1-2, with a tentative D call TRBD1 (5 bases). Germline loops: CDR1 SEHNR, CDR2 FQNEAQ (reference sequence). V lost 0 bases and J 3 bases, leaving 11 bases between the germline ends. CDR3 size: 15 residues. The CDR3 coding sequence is TGTGCCAGCAGCTTAGCTGCGGGGGTTGACTATGGCTACACCTTC. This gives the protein CASSLAAGVDYGYTF.

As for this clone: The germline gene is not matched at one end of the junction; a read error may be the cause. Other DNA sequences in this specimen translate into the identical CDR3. CDR3 protein: CATSDSLAGGPDTQYF. In DNA form, the CDR3 reads TGCGCCACCAGTGACTCCCTAGCGGGAGGGCCAGATACGCAGTATTTT. V usage is TRBV24-1 and J usage is TRBJ2-3; 12 bases fit TRBD2. The length of the CDR3 is 16 residues. Germline V gene lookup returns CDR1 KGHDR and CDR2 SFDVKD.

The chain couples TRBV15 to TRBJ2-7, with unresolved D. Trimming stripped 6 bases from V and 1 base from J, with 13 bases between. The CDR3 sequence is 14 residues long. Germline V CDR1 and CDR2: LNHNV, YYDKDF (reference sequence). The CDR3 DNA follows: TGTGCCACCAGGCTTGCTCTATCTTCCTACGAGCAGTACTTC. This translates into CATRLALSSYEQYF.

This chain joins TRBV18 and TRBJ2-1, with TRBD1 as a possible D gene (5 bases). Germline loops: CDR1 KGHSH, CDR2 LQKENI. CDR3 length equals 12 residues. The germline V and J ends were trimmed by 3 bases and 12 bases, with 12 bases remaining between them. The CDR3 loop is CASSPQGQGQFF. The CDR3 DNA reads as TGTGCCAGCTCACCCCAGGGCCAGGGGCAGTTCTTC. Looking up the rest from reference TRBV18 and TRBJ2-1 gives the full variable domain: NAGVMQNPRHLVRRRGQEARLRCSPMKGHSHVYWYRQLPEEGLKFMVYLQKENIIDESGMPKERFSAEFPKEGPSILRIQQVVRGDSAAYFCASSPQGQGQFFGPGTRLTVL.

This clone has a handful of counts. The CDR3 sequence is CASSPSNPSYEQYF. CDR3 bases: TGTGCCAGCAGCCCATCCAATCCCTCCTACGAGCAGTACTTC. The rearrangement uses TRBV7-9 and TRBJ2-7; D call uncertain. This CDR3 spans 14 amino acids. The V gene lost 5 bases and the J gene lost 0 bases, with 11 bases spanning the gap. The germline V gene encodes CDR1 SEHNR and CDR2 FQNEAQ (reference sequence).

CDR3 amino acids: CASSRTSNYGYTF. The CDR3 bases are TGCGCCAGCAGCCGGACATCCAACTATGGCTACACCTTC. The rearrangement links TRBV5-1 to TRBJ1-2, with D maybe TRBD1 (5 bases). The V end lost 4 bases, the J end lost 2 bases, and 9 bases lay between the germline ends. The CDR3 is 13 residues long. CDR1 is SGHRS, CDR2 YFSETQ, per germline.

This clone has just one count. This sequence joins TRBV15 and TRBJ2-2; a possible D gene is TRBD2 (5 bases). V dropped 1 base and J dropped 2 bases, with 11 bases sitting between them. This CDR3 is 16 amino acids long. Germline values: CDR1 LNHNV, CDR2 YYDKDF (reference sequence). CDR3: CATSRGTGFNTGELFF. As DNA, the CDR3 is TGTGCCACCAGCAGAGGGACGGGATTCAACACCGGGGAGCTGTTTTTT.

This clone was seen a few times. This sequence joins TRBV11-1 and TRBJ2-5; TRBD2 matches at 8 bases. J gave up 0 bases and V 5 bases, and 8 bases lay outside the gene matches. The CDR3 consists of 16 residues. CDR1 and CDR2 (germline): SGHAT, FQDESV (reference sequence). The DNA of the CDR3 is TGTGCCAGCAGCAACCGACTAGCGAGGTACCAAGAGACCCAGTACTTC. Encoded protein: CASSNRLARYQETQYF.

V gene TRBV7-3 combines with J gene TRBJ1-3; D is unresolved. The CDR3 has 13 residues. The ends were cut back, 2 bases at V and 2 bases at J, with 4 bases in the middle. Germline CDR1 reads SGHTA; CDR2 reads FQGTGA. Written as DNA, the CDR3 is TGTGCCAGCAGCTTATACCCTGGAAACACCATATATTTT. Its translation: CASSLYPGNTIYF.

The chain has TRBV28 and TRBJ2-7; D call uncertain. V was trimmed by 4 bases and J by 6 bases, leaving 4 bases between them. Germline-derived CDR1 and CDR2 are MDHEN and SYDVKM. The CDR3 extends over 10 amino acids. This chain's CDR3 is CASSYLEQYF. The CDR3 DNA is TGTGCCAGCAGTTACCTCGAGCAGTACTTC.

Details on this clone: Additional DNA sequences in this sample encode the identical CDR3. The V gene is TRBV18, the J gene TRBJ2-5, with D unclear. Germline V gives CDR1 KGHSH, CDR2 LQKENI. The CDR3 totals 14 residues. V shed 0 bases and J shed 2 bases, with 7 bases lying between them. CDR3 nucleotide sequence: TGTGCCAGCTCACCACCTAACTTGCAAGAGACCCAGTACTTC. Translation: CASSPPNLQETQYF.

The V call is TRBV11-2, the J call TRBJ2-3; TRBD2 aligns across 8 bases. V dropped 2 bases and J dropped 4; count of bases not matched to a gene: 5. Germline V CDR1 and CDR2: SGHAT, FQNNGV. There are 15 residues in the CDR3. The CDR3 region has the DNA TGTGCCAGCAGCTTAAGAAGCGGGAGCGCAGATACGCAGTATTTT. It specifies CASSLRSGSADTQYF. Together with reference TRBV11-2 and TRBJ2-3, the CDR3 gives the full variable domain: EAGVAQSPRYKIIEKRQSVAFWCNPISGHATLYWYQQILGQGPKLLIQFQNNGVVDDSQLPKDRFSAERLKGVDSTLKIQPAKLEDSAVYLCASSLRSGSADTQYFGPGTRLTVL.

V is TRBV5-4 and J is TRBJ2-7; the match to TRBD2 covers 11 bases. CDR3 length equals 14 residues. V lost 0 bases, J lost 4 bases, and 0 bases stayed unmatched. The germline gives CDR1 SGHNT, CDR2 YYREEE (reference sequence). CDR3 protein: CASSLASGRYEQYF. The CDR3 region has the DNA TGTGCCAGCAGCTTGGCTAGCGGGAGGTACGAGCAGTACTTC.

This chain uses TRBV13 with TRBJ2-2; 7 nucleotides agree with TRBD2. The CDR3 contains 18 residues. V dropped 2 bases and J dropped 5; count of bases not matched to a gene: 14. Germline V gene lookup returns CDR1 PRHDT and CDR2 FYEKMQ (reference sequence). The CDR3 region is CASSLTVSAGVSTGELFF. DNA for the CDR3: TGTGCCAGCAGCTTAACTGTTTCCGCGGGAGTGAGTACCGGGGAGCTGTTTTTT.